The clone carrying this TCR beta chain occurred a few times. A much larger clone lies one base from this, so it may be a read error. These data originate in a study of T-cell reconstitution after alpha-beta-depleted transplantation in children. Preparing the TCRbeta library involved the use of unique molecular identifiers. TCRdb used MiXCR to reprocess the PCR reads, holding one entry per CDR3 protein. The sample contains some 240,000 distinct CDR3 sequences, roughly a tenth of which appear only once. The germline V gene has CDR1 DFQATT and CDR2 SNEGSKA (reference sequence). This CDR3 spans 15 amino acids.

The material was PBMCs from the stem cell graft donor, obtained from the stem cell graft. The receptor was derived from a human donor who donated a stem cell graft to a child with SCID. This rearrangement joins TRBV20-1 to TRBJ1-1, with D possibly being TRBD1 (5 bases). The CDR3 loop reads CCARDPLGRVTEAFF. DNA of the CDR3: TGCTGTGCCAGAGACCCGCTCGGCAGGGTGACTGAAGCTTTCTTT.